In its sample, the clone carrying this T cell receptor beta chain was seen many times. The term stable hyperthyroidism indicated an absence of ophthalmopathy within 18 months of follow-up. Hyperthyroidism in these 18- to 65-year-old patients was newly diagnosed, lasting under 2 months. These data are taken from a study of Graves' ophthalmopathy and Graves' hyperthyroidism. V gave up 6 bases and J gave up 6 bases; unmatched junction bases: 4. The CDR3 sequence is 12 residues long. Looked up from germline, CDR1 is SGDLS and CDR2 is YYNGEE. TCR beta CDR3 regions were amplified from RNA transcripts. RT-PCR with HTBI primers came first, then second-round multiplex PCR. MiXCR, run by TCRdb on the multiplex PCR reads, gives a single entry per CDR3 protein. This sample has roughly 400,000 distinct CDR3 sequences; 15% occur once, and the top ten carry approximately 7%.

The V gene is TRBV9, the J gene TRBJ1-2; 8 bases line up with TRBD1. The sample comprised peripheral blood. The origin of this receptor is a young woman with stable Graves' hyperthyroidism. DNA of the CDR3: TGTGCCAGCAAGGACAGGGTCGATGGCTACACCTTC. Its protein is CASKDRVDGYTF.